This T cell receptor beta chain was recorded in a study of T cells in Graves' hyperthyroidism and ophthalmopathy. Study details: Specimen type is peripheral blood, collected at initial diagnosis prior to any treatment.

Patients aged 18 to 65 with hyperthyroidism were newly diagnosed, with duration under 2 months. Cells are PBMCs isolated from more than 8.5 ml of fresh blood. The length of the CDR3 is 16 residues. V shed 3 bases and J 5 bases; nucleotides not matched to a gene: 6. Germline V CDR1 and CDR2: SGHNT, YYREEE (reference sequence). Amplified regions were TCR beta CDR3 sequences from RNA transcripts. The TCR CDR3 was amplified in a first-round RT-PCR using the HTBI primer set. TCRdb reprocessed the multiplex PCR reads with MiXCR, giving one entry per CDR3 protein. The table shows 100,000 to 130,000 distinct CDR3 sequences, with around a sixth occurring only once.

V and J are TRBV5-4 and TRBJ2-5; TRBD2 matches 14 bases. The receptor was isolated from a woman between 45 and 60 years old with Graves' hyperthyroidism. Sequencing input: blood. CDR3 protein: CASSSGLAGDVETQYF. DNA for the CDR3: TGTGCCAGCAGCTCGGGACTAGCGGGAGATGTTGAGACCCAGTACTTC.